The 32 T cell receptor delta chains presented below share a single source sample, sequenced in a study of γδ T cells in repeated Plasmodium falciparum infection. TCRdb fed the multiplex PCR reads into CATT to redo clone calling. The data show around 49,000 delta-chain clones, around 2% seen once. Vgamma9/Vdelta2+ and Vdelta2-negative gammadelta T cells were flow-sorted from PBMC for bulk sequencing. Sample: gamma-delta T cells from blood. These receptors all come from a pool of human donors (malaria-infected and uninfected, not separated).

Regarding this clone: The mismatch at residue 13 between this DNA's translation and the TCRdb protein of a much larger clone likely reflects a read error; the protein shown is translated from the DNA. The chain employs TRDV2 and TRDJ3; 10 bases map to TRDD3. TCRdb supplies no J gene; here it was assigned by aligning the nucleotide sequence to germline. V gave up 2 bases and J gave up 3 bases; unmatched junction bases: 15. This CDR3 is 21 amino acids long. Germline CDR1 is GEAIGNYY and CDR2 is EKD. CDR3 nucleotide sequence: TGTGCCTGTGACAAGTTGATGGGGGATACCAAAACGCACTGGGACACCCGACAGATGTTTTTC. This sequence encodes CACDKLMGDTKTHWDTRQMFF.

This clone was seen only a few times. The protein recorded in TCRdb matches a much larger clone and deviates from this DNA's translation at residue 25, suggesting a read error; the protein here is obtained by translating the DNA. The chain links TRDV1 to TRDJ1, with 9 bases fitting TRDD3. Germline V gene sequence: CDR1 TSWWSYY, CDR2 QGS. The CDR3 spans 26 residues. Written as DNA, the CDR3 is TGTGCTCTTGGGGAATCACGGCCTTCCTTATCCGACTGGGGGACTCCTTTTTACATTTTGACCGATAAACTCACCTTT. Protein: CALGESRPSLSDWGTPFYILTDKLTF.

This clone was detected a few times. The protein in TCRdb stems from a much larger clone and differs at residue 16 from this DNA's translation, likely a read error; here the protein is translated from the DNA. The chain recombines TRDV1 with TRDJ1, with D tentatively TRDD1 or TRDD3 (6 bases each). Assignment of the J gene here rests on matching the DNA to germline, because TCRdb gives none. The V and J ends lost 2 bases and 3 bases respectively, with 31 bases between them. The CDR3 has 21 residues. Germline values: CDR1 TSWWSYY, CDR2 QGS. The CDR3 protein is CALGEKWVLNRWGWYADKLIF. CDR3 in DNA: TGTGCTCTTGGGGAAAAGTGGGTCCTAAATAGGTGGGGGTGGTATGCCGATAAACTCATCTTT.

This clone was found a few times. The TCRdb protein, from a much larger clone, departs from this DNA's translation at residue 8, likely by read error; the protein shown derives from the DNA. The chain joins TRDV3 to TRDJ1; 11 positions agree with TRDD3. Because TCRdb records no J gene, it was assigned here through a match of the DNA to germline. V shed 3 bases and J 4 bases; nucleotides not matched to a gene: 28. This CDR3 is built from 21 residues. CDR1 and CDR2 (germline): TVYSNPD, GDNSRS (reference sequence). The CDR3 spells CAFLPSSLILGDIAGNDKLIF. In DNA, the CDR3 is TGTGCCTTCCTTCCCTCCTCCCTCATACTGGGGGATATCGCGGGAAACGATAAACTCATCTTT. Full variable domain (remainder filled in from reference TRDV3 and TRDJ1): CDKVTQSSPDQTVASGSEVVLLCTYDTVYSNPDLFWYRIRPDYSFQFVFYGDNSRSEGADFTQGRFSVKHILTQKAFHLVISPVRTEDSATYYCAFLPSSLILGDIAGNDKLIFGKGTRVTVEP.

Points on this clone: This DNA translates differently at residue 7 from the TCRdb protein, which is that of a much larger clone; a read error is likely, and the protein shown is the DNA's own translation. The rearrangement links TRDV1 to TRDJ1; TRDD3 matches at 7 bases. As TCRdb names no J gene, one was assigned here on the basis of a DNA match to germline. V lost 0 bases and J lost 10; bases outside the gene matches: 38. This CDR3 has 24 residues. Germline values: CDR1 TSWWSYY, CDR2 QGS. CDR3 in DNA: TGTGCTCTTGGGGAACTCATTCCACTTCCACCCCGTTGGGGGTGGGGGAACGGTTATATGGGACTCATCTTT. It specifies CALGELIPLPPRWGWGNGYMGLIF.

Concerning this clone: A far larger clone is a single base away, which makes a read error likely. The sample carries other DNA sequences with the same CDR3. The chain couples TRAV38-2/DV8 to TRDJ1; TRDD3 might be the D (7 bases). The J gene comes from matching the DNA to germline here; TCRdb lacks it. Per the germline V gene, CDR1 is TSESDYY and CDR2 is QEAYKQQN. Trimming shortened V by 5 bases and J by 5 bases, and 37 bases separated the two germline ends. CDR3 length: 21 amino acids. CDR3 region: CAYSLPLILPLGDLLLDKLIF. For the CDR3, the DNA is TGTGCTTATAGCCTTCCCCTCATCCTCCCCTTGGGGGACCTACTGTTAGATAAACTCATCTTT.

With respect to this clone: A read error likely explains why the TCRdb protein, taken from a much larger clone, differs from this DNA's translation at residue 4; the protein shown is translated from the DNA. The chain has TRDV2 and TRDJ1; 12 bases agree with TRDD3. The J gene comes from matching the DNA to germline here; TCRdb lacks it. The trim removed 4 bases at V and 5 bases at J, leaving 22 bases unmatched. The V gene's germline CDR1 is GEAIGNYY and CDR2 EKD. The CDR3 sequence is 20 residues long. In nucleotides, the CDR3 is TGTGCCTGTGAAGGGGGTCTGTACTGGGGGATACAAGGTCCGGCTGATAAACTCATCTTT. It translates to CACEGGLYWGIQGPADKLIF.

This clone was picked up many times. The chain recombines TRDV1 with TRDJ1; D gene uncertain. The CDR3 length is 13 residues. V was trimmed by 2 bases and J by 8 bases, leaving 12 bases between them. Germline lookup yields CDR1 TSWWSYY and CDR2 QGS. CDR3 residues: CALGEWVFTKLIF. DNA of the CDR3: TGTGCTCTTGGGGAATGGGTCTTCACCAAACTCATCTTT.

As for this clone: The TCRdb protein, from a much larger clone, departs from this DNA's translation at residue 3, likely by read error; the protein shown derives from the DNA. The CDR3 DNA reads TGTGCTTTTGGGGAGACCTTAACCAGTACTGGGGGATTAAGGACAGCACAACTCTTCTTT. It codes for CAFGETLTSTGGLRTAQLFF. The V call is TRDV1, the J call TRDJ2; 10 bases map to TRDD3. As TCRdb names no J gene, one was assigned here on the basis of a DNA match to germline. This CDR3 spans 20 amino acids. Germline CDR1 is TSWWSYY and CDR2 is QGS.

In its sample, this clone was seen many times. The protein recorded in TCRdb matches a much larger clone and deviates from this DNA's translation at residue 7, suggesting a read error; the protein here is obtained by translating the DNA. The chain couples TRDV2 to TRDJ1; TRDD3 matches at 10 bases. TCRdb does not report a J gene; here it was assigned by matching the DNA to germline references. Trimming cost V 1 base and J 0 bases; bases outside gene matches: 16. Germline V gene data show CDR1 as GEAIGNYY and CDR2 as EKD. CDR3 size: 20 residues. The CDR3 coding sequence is TGTGCCTGTGACACGCATCTCCGAATGCTGGGGGATAGGTACACCGATAAACTCATCTTT. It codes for CACDTHLRMLGDRYTDKLIF.

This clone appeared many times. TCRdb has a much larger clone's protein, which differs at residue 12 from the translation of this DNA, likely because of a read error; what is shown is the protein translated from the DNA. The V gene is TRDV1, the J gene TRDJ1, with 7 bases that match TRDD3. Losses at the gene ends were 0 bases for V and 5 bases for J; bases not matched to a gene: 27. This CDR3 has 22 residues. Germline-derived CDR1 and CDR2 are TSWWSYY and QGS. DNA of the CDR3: TGTGCTCTTGGGGAACTAAAAGCCCATCTACTTGGACTGGGGTTGTTAAGAGATAAACTCATCTTT. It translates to CALGELKAHLLGLGLLRDKLIF.

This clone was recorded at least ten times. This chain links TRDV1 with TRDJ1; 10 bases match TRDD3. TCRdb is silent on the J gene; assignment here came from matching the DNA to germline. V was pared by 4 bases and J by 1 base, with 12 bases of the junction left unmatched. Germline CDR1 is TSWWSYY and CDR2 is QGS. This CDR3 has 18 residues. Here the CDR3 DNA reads TGTGCTCTTGGGGCCACGCAATACTGGGGGATCCCCACCGATAAACTCATCTTT. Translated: CALGATQYWGIPTDKLIF.

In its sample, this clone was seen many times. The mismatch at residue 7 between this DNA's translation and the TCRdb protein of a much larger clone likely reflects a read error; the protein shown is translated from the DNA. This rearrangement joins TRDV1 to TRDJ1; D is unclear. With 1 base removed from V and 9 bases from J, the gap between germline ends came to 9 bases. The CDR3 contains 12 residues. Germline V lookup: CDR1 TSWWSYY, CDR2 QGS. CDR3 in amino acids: CALGEPQGELIF. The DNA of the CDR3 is TGTGCTCTTGGGGAACCCCAAGGCGAACTCATCTTT.

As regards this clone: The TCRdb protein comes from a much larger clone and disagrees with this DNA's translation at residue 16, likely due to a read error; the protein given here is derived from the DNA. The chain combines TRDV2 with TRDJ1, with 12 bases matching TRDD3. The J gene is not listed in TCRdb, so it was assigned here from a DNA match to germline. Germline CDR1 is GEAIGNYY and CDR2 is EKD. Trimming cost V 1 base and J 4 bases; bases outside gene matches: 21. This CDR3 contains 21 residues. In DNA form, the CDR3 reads TGTGCCTGTGACACTCTTTTACTGGGGGATACTGACCTCGACAACATCGATAAACTCATCTTT. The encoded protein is CACDTLLLGDTDLDNIDKLIF.

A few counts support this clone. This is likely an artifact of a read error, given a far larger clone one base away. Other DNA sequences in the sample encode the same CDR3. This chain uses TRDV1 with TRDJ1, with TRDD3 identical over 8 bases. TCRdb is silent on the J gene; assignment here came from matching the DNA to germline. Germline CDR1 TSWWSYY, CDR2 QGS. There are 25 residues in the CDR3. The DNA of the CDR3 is TGTGCTCTCGGGGAACTAGACCGTGACTTCCGACAGTACCTGTACTGGGGGTCCGGACGAAAGAAACTCATCTTT. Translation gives CALGELDRDFRQYLYWGSGRKKLIF.

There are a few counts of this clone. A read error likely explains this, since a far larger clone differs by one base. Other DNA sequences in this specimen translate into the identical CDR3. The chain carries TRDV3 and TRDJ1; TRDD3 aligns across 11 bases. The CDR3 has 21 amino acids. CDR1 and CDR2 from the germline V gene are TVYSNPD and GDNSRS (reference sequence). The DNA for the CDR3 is TGTGCCTTTATAATTAACCCTCGATACATTGGGGGATACGCTGTAGCCGATAAGCTCATCTTT. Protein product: CAFIINPRYIGGYAVADKLIF.

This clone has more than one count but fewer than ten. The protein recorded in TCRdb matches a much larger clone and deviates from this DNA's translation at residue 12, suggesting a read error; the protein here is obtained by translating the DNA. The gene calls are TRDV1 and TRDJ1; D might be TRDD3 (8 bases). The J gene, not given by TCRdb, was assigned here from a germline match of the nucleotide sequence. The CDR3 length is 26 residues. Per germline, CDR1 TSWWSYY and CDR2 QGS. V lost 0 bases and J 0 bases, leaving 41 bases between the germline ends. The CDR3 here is CALGELALSPSCIEGYAKQYTDKLIF. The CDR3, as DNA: TGTGCTCTTGGGGAACTGGCCCTTTCCCCTTCCTGCATCGAGGGATACGCCAAACAGTACACCGATAAACTCATCTTT.

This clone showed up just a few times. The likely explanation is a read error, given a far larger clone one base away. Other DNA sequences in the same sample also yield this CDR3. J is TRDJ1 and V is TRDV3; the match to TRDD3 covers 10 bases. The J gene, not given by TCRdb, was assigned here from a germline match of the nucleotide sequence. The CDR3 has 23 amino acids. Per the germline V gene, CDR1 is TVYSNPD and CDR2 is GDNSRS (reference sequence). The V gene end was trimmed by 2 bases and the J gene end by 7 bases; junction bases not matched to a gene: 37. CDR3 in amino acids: CAFAFRAAFCYWGIQENCPKLIF. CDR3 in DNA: TGTGCCTTTGCCTTCAGGGCAGCATTCTGCTACTGGGGGATTCAGGAAAACTGTCCTAAACTCATCTTT.

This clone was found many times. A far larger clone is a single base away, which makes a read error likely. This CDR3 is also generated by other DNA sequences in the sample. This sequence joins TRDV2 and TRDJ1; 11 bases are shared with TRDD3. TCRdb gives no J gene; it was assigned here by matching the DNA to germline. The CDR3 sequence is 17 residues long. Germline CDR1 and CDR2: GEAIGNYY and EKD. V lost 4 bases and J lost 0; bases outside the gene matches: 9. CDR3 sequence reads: CACDTPWGIQDTDKLIF. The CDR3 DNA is TGTGCCTGTGATACCCCCTGGGGGATACAGGACACCGATAAACTCATCTTT.

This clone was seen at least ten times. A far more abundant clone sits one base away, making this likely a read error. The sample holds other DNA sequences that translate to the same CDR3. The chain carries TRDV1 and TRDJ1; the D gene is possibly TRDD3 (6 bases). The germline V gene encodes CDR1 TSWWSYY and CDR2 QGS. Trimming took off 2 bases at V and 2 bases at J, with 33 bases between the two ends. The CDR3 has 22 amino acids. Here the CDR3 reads CALGEALDLYWAPPRGTDKLIF. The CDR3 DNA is TGTGCTCTTGGGGAAGCCCTAGATTTGTACTGGGCCCCACCACGGGGTACCGATAAACTCATCTTT.

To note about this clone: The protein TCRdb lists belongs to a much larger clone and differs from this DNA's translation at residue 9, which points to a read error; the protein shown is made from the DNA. The CDR3 sequence is CAAPSGWGTPDKLIF. Written as DNA, the CDR3 is TGTGCTGCGCCTTCAGGCTGGGGGACACCCGATAAACTCATCTTT. V usage is TRAV36/DV7 and J usage is TRDJ1, with 8 bases matching TRDD3. The J gene, absent from TCRdb, was called here by matching the DNA to germline. Per germline, CDR1 VTNFRS and CDR2 LTSSGIE (reference sequence). The CDR3 consists of 15 residues. Trimming cost V 6 bases and J 3 bases; bases outside gene matches: 13.

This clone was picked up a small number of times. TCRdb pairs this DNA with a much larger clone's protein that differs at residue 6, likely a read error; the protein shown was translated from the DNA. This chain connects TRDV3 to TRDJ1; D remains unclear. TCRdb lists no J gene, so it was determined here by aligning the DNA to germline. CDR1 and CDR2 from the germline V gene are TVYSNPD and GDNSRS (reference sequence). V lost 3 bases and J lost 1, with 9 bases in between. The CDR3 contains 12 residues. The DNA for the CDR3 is TGTGCCTTCGCCCCCAGCACCGATAAACTCATCTTT. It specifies CAFAPSTDKLIF.

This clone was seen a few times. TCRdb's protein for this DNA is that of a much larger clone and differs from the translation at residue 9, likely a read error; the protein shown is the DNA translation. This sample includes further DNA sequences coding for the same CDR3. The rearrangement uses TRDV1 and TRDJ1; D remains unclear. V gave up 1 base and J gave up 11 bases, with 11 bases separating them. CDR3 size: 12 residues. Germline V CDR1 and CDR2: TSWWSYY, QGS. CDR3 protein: CALGEPRGDLIF. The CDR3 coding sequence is TGTGCTCTTGGGGAACCCCGAGGCGATCTCATCTTT.

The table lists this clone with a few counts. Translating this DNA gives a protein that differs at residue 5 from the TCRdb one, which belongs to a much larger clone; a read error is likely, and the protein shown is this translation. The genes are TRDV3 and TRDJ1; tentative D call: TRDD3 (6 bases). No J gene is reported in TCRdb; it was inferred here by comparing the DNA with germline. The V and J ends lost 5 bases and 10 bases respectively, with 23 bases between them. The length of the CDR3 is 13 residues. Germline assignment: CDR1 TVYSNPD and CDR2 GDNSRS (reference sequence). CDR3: CAKRERIGDGLIF. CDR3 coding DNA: TGTGCCAAACGAGAGAGGATTGGGGATGGACTCATCTTT.

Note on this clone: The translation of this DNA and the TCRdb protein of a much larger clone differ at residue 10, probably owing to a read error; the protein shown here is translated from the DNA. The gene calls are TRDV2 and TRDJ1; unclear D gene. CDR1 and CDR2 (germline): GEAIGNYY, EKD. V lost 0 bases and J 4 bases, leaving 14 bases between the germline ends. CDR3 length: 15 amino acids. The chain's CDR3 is CACDTVGTLVDKLIF. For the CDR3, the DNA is TGTGCCTGTGACACCGTGGGAACCTTGGTCGATAAACTCATCTTT.

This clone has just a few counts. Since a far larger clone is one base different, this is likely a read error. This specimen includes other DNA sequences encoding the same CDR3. CDR3 coding DNA: TGTGCTCTTGGGGAACTACGACCAACGTGGGGATACTGGTACACCGATAAACTCATCTTT. Translation gives CALGELRPTWGYWYTDKLIF. The rearrangement joins TRDV1 to TRDJ1; 8 bases match TRDD3. Here the J gene came from matching the DNA to germline, since TCRdb omits it. Losses at the gene ends were 0 bases for V and 0 bases for J; bases not matched to a gene: 15. Germline V gene lookup returns CDR1 TSWWSYY and CDR2 QGS. The CDR3 is made up of 20 amino acids.

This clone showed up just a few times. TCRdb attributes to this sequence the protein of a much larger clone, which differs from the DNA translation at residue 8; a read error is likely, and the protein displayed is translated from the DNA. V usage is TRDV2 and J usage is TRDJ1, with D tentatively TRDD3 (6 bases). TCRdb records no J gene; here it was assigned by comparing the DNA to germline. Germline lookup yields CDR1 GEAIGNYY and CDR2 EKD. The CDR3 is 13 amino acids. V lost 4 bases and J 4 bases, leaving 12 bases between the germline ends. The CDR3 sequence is CACEGIGIDKLIF. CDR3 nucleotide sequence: TGTGCCTGTGAGGGGATCGGCATCGATAAACTCATCTTT.

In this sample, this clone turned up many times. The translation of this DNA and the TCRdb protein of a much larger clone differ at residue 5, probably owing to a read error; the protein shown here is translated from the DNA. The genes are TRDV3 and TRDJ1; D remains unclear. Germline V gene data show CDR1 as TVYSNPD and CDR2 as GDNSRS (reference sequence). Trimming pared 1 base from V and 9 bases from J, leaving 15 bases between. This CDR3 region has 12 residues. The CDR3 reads CAFIPLYHELIF. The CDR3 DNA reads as TGTGCCTTTATCCCCCTTTACCATGAACTCATCTTT.

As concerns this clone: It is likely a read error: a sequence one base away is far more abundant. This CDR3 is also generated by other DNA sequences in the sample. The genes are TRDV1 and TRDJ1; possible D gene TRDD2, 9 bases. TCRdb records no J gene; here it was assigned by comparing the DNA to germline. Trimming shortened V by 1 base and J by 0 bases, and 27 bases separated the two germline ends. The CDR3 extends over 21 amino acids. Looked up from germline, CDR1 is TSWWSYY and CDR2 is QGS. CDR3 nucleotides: TGTGCTCTTGGGGAACCGGCCTTCCTACGGTACTGGGGGGGATACACCGATAAACTCATCTTT. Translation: CALGEPAFLRYWGGYTDKLIF.

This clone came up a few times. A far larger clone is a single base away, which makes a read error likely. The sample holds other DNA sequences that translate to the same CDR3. The CDR3 sequence: CALGEISYLYWGIRSPTDKLIF. The CDR3 DNA reads TGTGCTCTTGGGGAGATCTCCTACTTGTACTGGGGGATACGTTCACCGACCGATAAACTCATCTTT. The V gene is TRDV1, the J gene TRDJ1; 13 bases map to TRDD3. TCRdb does not report a J gene; here it was assigned by matching the DNA to germline references. J lost 2 bases, V lost 3 bases, and 21 bases had no gene match. The CDR3 length is 22 residues. Germline V CDR1 and CDR2: TSWWSYY, QGS.

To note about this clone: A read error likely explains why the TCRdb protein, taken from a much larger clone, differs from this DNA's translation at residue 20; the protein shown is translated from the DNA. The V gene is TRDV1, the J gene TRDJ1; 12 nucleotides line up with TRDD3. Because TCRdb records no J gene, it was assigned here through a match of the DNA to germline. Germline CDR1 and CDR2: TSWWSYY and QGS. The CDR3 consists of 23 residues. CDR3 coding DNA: TGTGCTCTTGGGGAAGGAACCTACCTCTACTGGGGGATACTAATACCGAACACCGATAGACTCATCTTT. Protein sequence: CALGEGTYLYWGILIPNTDRLIF.

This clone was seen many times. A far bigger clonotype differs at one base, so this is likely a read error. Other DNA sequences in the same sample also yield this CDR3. CDR3 residues: CACDTFPALGDPFTDKLIF. CDR3 coding DNA: TGTGCCTGTGACACCTTTCCGGCTCTGGGGGATCCTTTCACCGATAAACTCATCTTT. V usage is TRDV2 and J usage is TRDJ1; 9 bases are a match to TRDD3. Germline-derived CDR1 and CDR2 are GEAIGNYY and EKD. Trimming cost V 0 bases and J 1 base; bases outside gene matches: 14. The CDR3 covers 19 residues.